Listed here are 18 T cell receptor beta chains from one sample, sequenced in a study of CD8 T cells in ankylosing spondylitis. Study-level results: Among TCR beta sequences, a motif of roughly 8 highly homologous variants appeared characteristic of ankylosing spondylitis blood.

TCRdb independently ran MiXCR on the 5' RACE reads; one entry per CDR3 protein. The table shows 700,000 to 850,000 distinct CDR3 sequences, with 10% to 15% occurring only once. For these TCRs, the target antigens are not known. The sequencing sample was made of blood, either unsorted or a sorted T cell fraction (not recorded which). These receptor sequences come from a male donor with ankylosing spondylitis.

The rearrangement joins TRBV5-5 to TRBJ1-4, with no clear D. Germline CDR1 is SGHKS and CDR2 is YYEKEE (reference sequence). The V gene lost 1 base and the J gene lost 3 bases, with 19 bases spanning the gap. The CDR3 is made up of 18 amino acids. For the CDR3, the DNA is TGTGCCAGCAGCTTGCGAGTCGGGTTTGTCCTTGCTAATGAAAAACTGTTTTTT. It encodes CASSLRVGFVLANEKLFF.

In this sample, this clonotype turned up a few times. The chain is built from TRBV20-1 and TRBJ2-1, with D perhaps matching TRBD2 (6 bases). The CDR3 contains 18 residues. V dropped 5 bases and J dropped 0 bases, with 23 bases sitting between them. Per the germline V gene, CDR1 is DFQATT and CDR2 is SNEGSKA (reference sequence). CDR3 bases: TGCAGTGCTCCCGCCGGGACTTTTAAAGGGAGCTCCTACAATGAGCAGTTCTTC. Translating it yields CSAPAGTFKGSSYNEQFF.

This clonotype showed up just a few times. The chain uses TRBV5-6 and TRBJ1-6, with 7 nucleotides matching TRBD1. The CDR3 is 17 amino acids. Germline V lookup: CDR1 SGHDT, CDR2 YYEEEE. V lost 0 bases and J lost 6; bases outside the gene matches: 9. This CDR3 is CASSLAGQLLLNSPLHF. CDR3 DNA: TGTGCCAGCAGCTTGGCGGGACAGTTGCTTCTTAATTCACCCCTCCACTTT.

V gene TRBV6-6 combines with J gene TRBJ1-4, with 9 bases fitting TRBD1. Trimming removed 6 bases from V and 8 bases from J; junction bases left unmatched: 4. The CDR3 is made up of 13 amino acids. From germline, CDR1 is MNHNY and CDR2 SVGAGI (reference sequence). As DNA, the CDR3 is TGTGCCAGCAGACAGGGGGCAAGGGAAAAACTGTTTTTT. Protein sequence: CASRQGAREKLFF.

This clonotype was counted between two and nine times. Its ends do not fully match the called genes, so a read error is possible. CDR3 coding DNA: TGTGCTAGCAGCTTAGCCCCGAGGCCCTCAGGAGCCCAGTACTTC. Protein product: CASSLAPRPSGAQYF. The J gene is TRBJ2-5, the V gene TRBV7-7, with D hard to call. This CDR3 is built from 15 residues. Germline V lookup: CDR1 SSHAT, CDR2 FNYEAQ (reference sequence).

This clonotype was observed a few times. The chain has TRBV3-1 and TRBJ1-1; perhaps TRBD1 as D (5 bases). Trimming took off 5 bases at V and 6 bases at J, with 22 bases between the two ends. The germline gives CDR1 LGHDT, CDR2 YNNKEL (reference sequence). This CDR3 is built from 16 residues. The CDR3 coding sequence is TGTGCCAGCAGCTATACAGGCCTTCTCACCGGCGCTGAAGCTTTCTTT. It is translated as CASSYTGLLTGAEAFF. Full variable domain (outside the CDR3, taken from reference TRBV3-1 and TRBJ1-1): DTAVSQTPKYLVTQMGNDKSIKCEQNLGHDTMYWYKQDSKKFLKIMFSYNNKELIINETVPNRFSPKSPDKAHLNLHINSLELGDSAVYFCASSYTGLLTGAEAFFGQGTRLTVV.

This clonotype was seen a few times. This chain joins TRBV3-1 and TRBJ2-1, with a weak D call TRBD2 (6 bases). CDR1 and CDR2 (germline): LGHDT, YNNKEL (reference sequence). V lost 3 bases to trimming and J lost 7 bases, with 10 bases between them. This CDR3 is built from 13 residues. CDR3 loop: CASSQEGRNEQFF. The CDR3, as DNA: TGTGCCAGCAGCCAGGAGGGAAGGAATGAGCAGTTCTTC.

In this sample, this clonotype turned up a few times. V usage is TRBV10-3 and J usage is TRBJ2-6; TRBD1 matches at 9 bases. The length of the CDR3 is 16 residues. V lost 10 bases and J lost 0; bases outside the gene matches: 7. Germline assignment: CDR1 ENHRY and CDR2 SYGVKD. The CDR3 coding sequence is TGTGCCACCCAGGGACAGGGTAGCTCTGGGGCCAACGTCCTGACTTTC. Protein product: CATQGQGSSGANVLTF.

This clonotype was seen a few times. The CDR3 loop is CASSFWAGGRNEQFF. The DNA of the CDR3 is TGTGCCAGCAGTTTTTGGGCGGGAGGGCGAAATGAGCAGTTCTTC. This chain joins TRBV12-3 or TRBV12-4 and TRBJ2-1, with 9 bases matching TRBD2. The ends lost 3 bases at V and 7 bases at J; junction bases unmatched: 7. This CDR3 comprises 15 residues.

V gene TRBV24-1 combines with J gene TRBJ1-5; D is unresolved. Germline V gene data show CDR1 as KGHDR and CDR2 as SFDVKD. V was trimmed by 9 bases and J by 4 bases, leaving 18 bases between them. This CDR3 is built from 15 residues. CDR3 protein: CATADGGVGNQPQHF. The DNA of the CDR3 is TGTGCCACCGCCGACGGTGGGGTCGGAAATCAGCCCCAGCATTTT.

J is TRBJ2-2 and V is TRBV11-2, with 10 bases that match TRBD1. Germline CDR1 and CDR2: SGHAT and FQNNGV. With 5 bases clipped from V and 6 bases from J, the junction kept 15 bases outside the gene matches. The CDR3 is made up of 18 amino acids. The CDR3, as DNA: TGTGCCAGCAGCGCAGGACAGGGGGATGGGCCGAGGTCCGGGGAGCTGTTTTTT. Protein product: CASSAGQGDGPRSGELFF.

In this sample, this clonotype turned up a few times. This chain connects TRBV7-9 to TRBJ2-3, with TRBD2 matching 8 bases. Germline CDR1 reads SEHNR; CDR2 reads FQNEAQ (reference sequence). The CDR3 covers 15 residues. J gave up 3 bases and V 1 base, and 3 bases lay outside the gene matches. DNA of the CDR3: TGTGCCAGCAGCTTAGACCGGGAGGGGACAGATACGCAGTATTTT. Its translation is CASSLDREGTDTQYF. Full variable domain (rest looked up from reference TRBV7-9 and TRBJ2-3): DTGVSQNPRHKITKRGQNVTFRCDPISEHNRLYWYRQTLGQGPEFLTYFQNEAQLEKSRLLSDRFSAERPKGSFSTLEIQRTEQGDSAMYLCASSLDREGTDTQYFGPGTRLTVL.

There are a few counts of this clonotype. The chain recombines TRBV18 with TRBJ1-2; the D gene is possibly TRBD1 (5 bases). V gave up 3 bases and J gave up 7 bases, with 12 bases separating them. The CDR3 runs to 13 residues. The germline V gene encodes CDR1 KGHSH and CDR2 LQKENI. The CDR3: CASSPSFGAGYTF. The DNA of the CDR3 is TGTGCCAGCTCACCCTCTTTCGGGGCTGGCTACACCTTC.

The chain joins TRBV2 to TRBJ2-1, with 9 bases aligning to TRBD1. The CDR3 is 17 amino acids. V lost 6 bases to trimming and J lost 8 bases; unmatched junction nucleotides: 17. The V gene's germline CDR1 is SNHLY and CDR2 FYNNEI. In nucleotides, the CDR3 is TGTGCCAGCAGGCCGGGACAGGGAATTTGGGGGGGCGATGAGCAGTTCTTC. Its translation is CASRPGQGIWGGDEQFF.

There are many counts of this clonotype. The chain recombines TRBV29-1 with TRBJ1-1, with D maybe TRBD1 (6 bases). The CDR3 extends over 12 amino acids. Germline CDR1 reads SQVTM; CDR2 reads ANQGSEA. The ends were cut back, 1 base at V and 10 bases at J, with 13 bases in the middle. CDR3 region: CSVEAPGEAAFF. The DNA of the CDR3 is TGCAGCGTTGAAGCTCCAGGGGAGGCAGCTTTCTTT.

This clonotype occurred many times. One junction end disagrees with the germline gene, perhaps due to a read error. The V gene is TRBV2, the J gene TRBJ1-1, with 11 positions matching TRBD1. Germline CDR1 and CDR2: SNHLY and FYNNEI. The CDR3 loop spans 13 amino acids. The DNA of the CDR3 is TGTGCCAGCAGACCCGGACAGGGGGCGGAAGTTTTCTTT. This gives the protein CASRPGQGAEVFF.

This clonotype appeared a few times. This chain joins TRBV5-1 and TRBJ1-1; 11 bases fit TRBD1. CDR3 length: 16 amino acids. The V and J ends lost 0 bases and 5 bases, in that order; junction bases with no gene match: 6. Germline-derived CDR1 and CDR2 are SGHRS and YFSETQ. The CDR3 spells CASSLGTGGVGTEAFF. The CDR3 nucleotides read TGCGCCAGCAGCTTGGGGACAGGGGGCGTAGGGACTGAAGCTTTCTTT.

This clonotype has ten or more counts. This chain links TRBV29-1 with TRBJ2-7; 10 bases agree with TRBD1. CDR3 length: 14 residues. Trimming removed 4 bases from V and 5 bases from J; junction bases left unmatched: 8. The germline CDR1 and CDR2 sequences are SQVTM and ANQGSEA. CDR3 protein: CSVGPGTGEDEQYF. The CDR3 nucleotides are TGCAGCGTTGGCCCCGGGACAGGGGAGGACGAGCAGTACTTC.